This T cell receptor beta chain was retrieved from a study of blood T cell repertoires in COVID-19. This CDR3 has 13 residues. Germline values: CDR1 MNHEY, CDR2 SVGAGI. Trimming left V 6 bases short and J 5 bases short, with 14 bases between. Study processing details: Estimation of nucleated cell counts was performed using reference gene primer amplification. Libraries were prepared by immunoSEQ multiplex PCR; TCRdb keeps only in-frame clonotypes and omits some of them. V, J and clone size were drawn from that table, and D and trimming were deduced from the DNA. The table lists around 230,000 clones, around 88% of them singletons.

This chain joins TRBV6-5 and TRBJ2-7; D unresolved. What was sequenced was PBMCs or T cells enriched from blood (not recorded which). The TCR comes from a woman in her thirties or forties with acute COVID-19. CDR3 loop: CASSFRRHNEQYF. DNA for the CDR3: TGTGCCAGCAGCTTCCGCAGGCATAACGAGCAGTACTTC.